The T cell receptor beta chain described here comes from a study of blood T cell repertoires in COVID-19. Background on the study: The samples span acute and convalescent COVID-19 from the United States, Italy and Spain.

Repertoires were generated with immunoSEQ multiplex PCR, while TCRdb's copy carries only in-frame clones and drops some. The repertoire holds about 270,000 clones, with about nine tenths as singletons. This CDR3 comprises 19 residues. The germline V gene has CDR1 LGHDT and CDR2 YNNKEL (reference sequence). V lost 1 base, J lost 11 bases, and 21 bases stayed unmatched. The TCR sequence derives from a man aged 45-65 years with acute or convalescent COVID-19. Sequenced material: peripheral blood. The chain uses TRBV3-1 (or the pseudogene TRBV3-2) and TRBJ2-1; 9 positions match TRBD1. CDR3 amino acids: CASSQVGGVHRGRISQQFF. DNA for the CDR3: TGTGCCAGCAGCCAAGTTGGTGGGGTACACAGGGGGCGTATTTCCCAGCAGTTCTTC.